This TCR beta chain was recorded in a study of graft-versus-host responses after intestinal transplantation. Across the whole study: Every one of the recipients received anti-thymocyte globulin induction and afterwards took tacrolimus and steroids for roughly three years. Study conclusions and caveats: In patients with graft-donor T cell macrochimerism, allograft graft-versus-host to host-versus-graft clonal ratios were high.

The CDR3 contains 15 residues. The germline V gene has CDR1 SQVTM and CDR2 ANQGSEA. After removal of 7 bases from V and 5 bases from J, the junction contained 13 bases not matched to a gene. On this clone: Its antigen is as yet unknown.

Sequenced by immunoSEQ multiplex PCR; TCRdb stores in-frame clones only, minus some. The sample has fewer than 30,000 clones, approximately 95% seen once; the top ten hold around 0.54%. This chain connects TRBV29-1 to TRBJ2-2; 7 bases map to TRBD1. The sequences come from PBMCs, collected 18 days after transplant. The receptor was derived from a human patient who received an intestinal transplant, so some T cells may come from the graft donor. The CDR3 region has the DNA TGCAGCGCCCTTTTTTCCGGGACAGTTACCGGGGAGCTGTTTTTT. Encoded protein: CSALFSGTVTGELFF.